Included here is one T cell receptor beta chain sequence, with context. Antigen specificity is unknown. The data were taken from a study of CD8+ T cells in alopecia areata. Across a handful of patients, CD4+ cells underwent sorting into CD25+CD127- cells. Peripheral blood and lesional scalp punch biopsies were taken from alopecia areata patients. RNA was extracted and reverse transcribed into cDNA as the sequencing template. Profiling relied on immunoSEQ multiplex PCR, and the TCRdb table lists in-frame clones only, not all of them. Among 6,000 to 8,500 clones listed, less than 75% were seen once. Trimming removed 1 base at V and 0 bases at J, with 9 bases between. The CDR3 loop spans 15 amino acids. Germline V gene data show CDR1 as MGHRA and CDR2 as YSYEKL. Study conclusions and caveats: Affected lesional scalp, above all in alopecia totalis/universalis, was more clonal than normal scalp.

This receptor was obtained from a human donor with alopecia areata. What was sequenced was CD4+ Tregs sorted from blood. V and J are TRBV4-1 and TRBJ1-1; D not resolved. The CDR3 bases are TGCGCCAGCAGCCAAGGACATTTCATGAACACTGAAGCTTTCTTT. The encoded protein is CASSQGHFMNTEAFF.